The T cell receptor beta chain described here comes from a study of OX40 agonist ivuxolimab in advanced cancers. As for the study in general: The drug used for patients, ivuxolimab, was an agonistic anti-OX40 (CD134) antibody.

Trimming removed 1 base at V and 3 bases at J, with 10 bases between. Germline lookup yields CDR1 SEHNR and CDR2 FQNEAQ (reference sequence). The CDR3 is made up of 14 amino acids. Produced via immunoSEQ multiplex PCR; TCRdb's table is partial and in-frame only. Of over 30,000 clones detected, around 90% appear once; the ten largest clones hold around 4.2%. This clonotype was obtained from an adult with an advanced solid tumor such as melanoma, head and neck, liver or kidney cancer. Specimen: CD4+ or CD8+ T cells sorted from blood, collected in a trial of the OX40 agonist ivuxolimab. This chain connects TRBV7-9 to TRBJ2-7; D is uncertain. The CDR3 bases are TGTGCCAGCAGCTTAGGCCATATAGGCTACGAGCAGTACTTC. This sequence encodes CASSLGHIGYEQYF.